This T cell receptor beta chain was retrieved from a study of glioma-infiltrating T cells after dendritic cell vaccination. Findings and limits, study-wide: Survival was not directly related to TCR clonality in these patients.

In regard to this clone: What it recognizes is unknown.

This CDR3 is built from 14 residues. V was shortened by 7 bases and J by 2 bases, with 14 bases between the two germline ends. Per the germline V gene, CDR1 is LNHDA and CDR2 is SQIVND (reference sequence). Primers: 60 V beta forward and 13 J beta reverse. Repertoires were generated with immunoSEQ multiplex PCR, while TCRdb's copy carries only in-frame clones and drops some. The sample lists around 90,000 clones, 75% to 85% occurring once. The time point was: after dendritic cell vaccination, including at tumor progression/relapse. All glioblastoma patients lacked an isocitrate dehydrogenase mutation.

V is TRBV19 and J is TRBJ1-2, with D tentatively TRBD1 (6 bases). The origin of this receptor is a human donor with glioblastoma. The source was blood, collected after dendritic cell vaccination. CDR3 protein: CASTPDRSNYGYTF. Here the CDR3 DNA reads TGTGCCAGTACCCCGGACAGATCCAACTATGGCTACACCTTC.